One and the same sample provided the 14 T cell receptor beta chains below, sequenced in a study of T cells in Graves' hyperthyroidism and ophthalmopathy. Amplification of TCR beta CDR3 regions was performed using RNA transcripts as template. The HTBI set primed first-round TCR CDR3 RT-PCR. One entry per CDR3 protein, called by TCRdb with MiXCR from the multiplex PCR reads. The sample has 500,000 to 750,000 distinct CDR3 sequences; roughly 46% are singletons. The sequenced material came from peripheral blood or thyroid tissue (not recorded which). These receptors were obtained from a woman between 18 and 29 years old with Graves' hyperthyroidism.

This clonotype has a handful of counts. The CDR3 DNA reads as TGTGCCAGCAGTCCTAGCGGGAGCTTCTCCTACGAGCAGTACTTC. It codes for CASSPSGSFSYEQYF. The chain recombines TRBV6-5 with TRBJ2-7, with 10 nucleotides matching TRBD2. Losses at the gene ends were 5 bases for V and 0 bases for J; bases not matched to a gene: 4. The V gene's germline CDR1 is MNHEY and CDR2 SVGAGI. This CDR3 has 15 residues.

This clonotype was recorded at least ten times. The chain couples TRBV7-9 to TRBJ1-1; D remains unclear. Trimming pared 5 bases from V and 1 base from J, leaving 11 bases between. The CDR3 has 14 residues. The V gene's germline CDR1 is SEHNR and CDR2 FQNEAQ (reference sequence). The CDR3 protein is CASSLLRGNTEAFF. The CDR3 nucleotides read TGTGCCAGCAGCCTTCTCCGGGGGAACACTGAAGCTTTCTTT. The entire variable domain, with the rest obtained from reference TRBV7-9 and TRBJ1-1, is as follows: DTGVSQNPRHKITKRGQNVTFRCDPISEHNRLYWYRQTLGQGPEFLTYFQNEAQLEKSRLLSDRFSAERPKGSFSTLEIQRTEQGDSAMYLCASSLLRGNTEAFFGQGTRLTVV.

This clonotype came up once. One end of the junction fails to match germline, which may point to a read error. The chain is built from TRBV9 and TRBJ1-1; D call uncertain. CDR3 length equals 10 residues. The V gene's germline CDR1 is SGDLS and CDR2 YYNGEE. Here the CDR3 reads CASSVGNSGF. CDR3 bases: TGTGCCAGCAGCGTGGGGAATTCGGGCTTT.

Concerning this clonotype itself: It is likely a read error, because the conserved phenylalanine at the end of the CDR3 is missing. The rearrangement uses TRBV7-3 and TRBJ2-7; TRBD1 matches at 10 bases. Germline loops: CDR1 SGHTA, CDR2 FQGTGA. The CDR3 consists of 16 residues. Losses at the gene ends were 4 bases for V and 2 bases for J; bases not matched to a gene: 8. CDR3 protein: CASSSTGTGATYEQYL. The CDR3, as DNA: TGTGCCAGCAGCTCAACCGGGACAGGGGCAACCTACGAGCAGTACCTC.

The gene calls are TRBV29-1 and TRBJ1-5, with D perhaps TRBD1 (5 bases). Germline V gives CDR1 SQVTM, CDR2 ANQGSEA. The ends were cut back, 5 bases at V and 11 bases at J, with 22 bases in the middle. The CDR3 has 14 amino acids. The CDR3 nucleotides are TGCAGCGTTACCGGGCGGAGGGGCCAAGAGACCCAGCATTTT. Translating gives CSVTGRRGQETQHF.

This clonotype was observed many times. The rearrangement uses TRBV2 and TRBJ1-2, with D hard to call. The germline CDR1 and CDR2 sequences are SNHLY and FYNNEI. Trimming shortened V by 6 bases and J by 5 bases, and 4 bases separated the two germline ends. The CDR3 is 10 amino acids. The CDR3, as DNA: TGTGCCAGCAGCCCGTATGGCTACACCTTC. It is translated as CASSPYGYTF.

Comment on this clonotype: A much larger clone is a single base away; this may be a read error. The rearrangement links TRBV7-8 to TRBJ1-5, with TRBD1 as a possible D gene (5 bases). The CDR3 runs 15 residues. Germline V lookup: CDR1 SGHVS, CDR2 FQNEAQ. Here the CDR3 reads CAGSQLGQGDQPQHF. The CDR3, as DNA: TGTGCCGGCAGCCAATTGGGCCAGGGTGATCAGCCCCAGCATTTT.

This clonotype was seen repeatedly, ten times or more. The chain joins TRBV7-9 to TRBJ1-6; D ambiguous. V was trimmed by 0 bases and J by 7 bases, leaving 10 bases between them. The CDR3 extends over 15 amino acids. Germline V lookup: CDR1 SEHNR, CDR2 FQNEAQ (reference sequence). CDR3 nucleotides: TGTGCCAGCAGCTTAGCATCGGCCAGGAATTCACCCCTCCACTTT. Its protein product is CASSLASARNSPLHF.

At least ten counts were recorded for this clonotype. CDR3 coding DNA: TGTGCCAGCAGCCGCAGCGGGGGAGCCTACGAGCAGTACTTC. Its translation: CASSRSGGAYEQYF. The chain couples TRBV3-1 to TRBJ2-7, with TRBD2 matching 8 bases. With V trimmed by 4 bases and J by 2 bases, 4 bases remained unmatched. The germline V gene has CDR1 LGHDT and CDR2 YNNKEL (reference sequence). The CDR3 runs 14 residues.

The table lists this clonotype with many counts. The chain combines TRBV7-9 with TRBJ2-7; the D gene is possibly TRBD1 (5 bases). CDR3 length: 12 amino acids. Deletions cut 5 bases from V and 3 bases from J, with 8 bases between. Germline loops: CDR1 SEHNR, CDR2 FQNEAQ (reference sequence). The CDR3 loop is CASSPGIYEQYF. Here the CDR3 DNA reads TGTGCCAGCAGCCCAGGGATCTACGAGCAGTACTTC.

The table lists this clonotype with many counts. This sequence joins TRBV4-2 and TRBJ2-5; a possible D gene is TRBD1 (6 bases). The ends were cut back, 1 base at V and 0 bases at J, with 6 bases in the middle. The CDR3 consists of 14 residues. CDR1 and CDR2 from the germline V gene are LGHNA and YNFKEQ. The CDR3 protein is CASSQAGDQETQYF. CDR3 DNA sequence: TGTGCCAGCAGCCAAGCAGGGGACCAAGAGACCCAGTACTTC.

On this clonotype: This may be a read error: a much more frequent sequence differs by one nucleotide. The chain links TRBV19 to TRBJ2-7; TRBD2 is a possible D gene (6 bases). This CDR3 comprises 12 residues. Trimming pared 3 bases from V and 7 bases from J, leaving 10 bases between. Germline V gene lookup returns CDR1 LNHDA and CDR2 SQIVND (reference sequence). CDR3 bases: TGTGCCAGTAGTATTGATGCGGGGGAGCAGTACTTC. Protein: CASSIDAGEQYF.

The rearrangement joins TRBV2 to TRBJ1-2, with 9 nucleotides matching TRBD1. V shed 7 bases and J 4 bases; nucleotides not matched to a gene: 13. This CDR3 comprises 16 residues. Germline values: CDR1 SNHLY, CDR2 FYNNEI. CDR3 nucleotides: TGTGCCAGCACGGGACAGGGACTTGGGAAGGGCTATGGCTACACCTTC. As protein: CASTGQGLGKGYGYTF.

This clonotype appeared a few times. The rearrangement joins TRBV29-1 to TRBJ2-7; D is uncertain. Germline loops: CDR1 SQVTM, CDR2 ANQGSEA. The CDR3 runs 12 residues. Trimming removed 6 bases at V and 5 bases at J, with 14 bases between. The CDR3 region is CSVVCRTHEQYF. The CDR3 nucleotides read TGCAGCGTAGTATGCCGAACCCACGAGCAGTACTTC.